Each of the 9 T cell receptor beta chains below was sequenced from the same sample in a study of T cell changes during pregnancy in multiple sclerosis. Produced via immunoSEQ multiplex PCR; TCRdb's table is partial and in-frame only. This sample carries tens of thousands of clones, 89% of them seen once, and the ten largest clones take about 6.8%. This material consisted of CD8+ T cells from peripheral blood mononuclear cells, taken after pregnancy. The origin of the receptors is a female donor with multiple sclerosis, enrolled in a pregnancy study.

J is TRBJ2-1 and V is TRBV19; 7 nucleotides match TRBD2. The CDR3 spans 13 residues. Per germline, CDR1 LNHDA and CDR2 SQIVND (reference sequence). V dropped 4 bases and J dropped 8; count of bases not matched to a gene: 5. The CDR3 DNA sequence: TGTGCCAGTAGTAGCGGGAGCGAGTATGAGCAGTTCTTC. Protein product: CASSSGSEYEQFF.

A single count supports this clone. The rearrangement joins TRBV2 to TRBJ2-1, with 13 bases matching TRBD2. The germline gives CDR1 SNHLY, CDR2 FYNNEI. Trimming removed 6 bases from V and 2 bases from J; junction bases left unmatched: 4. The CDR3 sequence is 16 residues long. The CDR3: CASRPGLAGPYNEQFF. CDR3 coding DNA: TGTGCCAGCAGACCGGGACTAGCGGGACCCTACAATGAGCAGTTCTTC.

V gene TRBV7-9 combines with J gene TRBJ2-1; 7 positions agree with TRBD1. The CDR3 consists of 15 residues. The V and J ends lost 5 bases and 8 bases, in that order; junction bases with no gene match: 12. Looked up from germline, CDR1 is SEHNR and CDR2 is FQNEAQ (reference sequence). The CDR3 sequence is CASSPSPLDRDEQFF. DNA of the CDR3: TGTGCCAGCAGCCCATCTCCCCTCGACAGGGATGAGCAGTTCTTC.

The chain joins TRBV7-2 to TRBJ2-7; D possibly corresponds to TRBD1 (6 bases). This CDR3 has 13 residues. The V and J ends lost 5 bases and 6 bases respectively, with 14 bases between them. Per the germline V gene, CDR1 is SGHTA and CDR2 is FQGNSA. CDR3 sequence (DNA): TGTGCCAGCAGCCCGTTTACACAGGGCGAGCAGTACTTC. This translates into CASSPFTQGEQYF. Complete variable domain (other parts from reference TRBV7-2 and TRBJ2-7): GAGVSQSPSNKVTEKGKDVELRCDPISGHTALYWYRQSLGQGLEFLIYFQGNSAPDKSGLPSDRFSAERTGGSVSTLTIQRTQQEDSAVYLCASSPFTQGEQYFGPGTRLTVT.

The CDR3 protein is CSVEEGLASSYNEQFF. CDR3 coding DNA: TGCAGCGTTGAAGAAGGACTAGCGAGCTCCTACAATGAGCAGTTCTTC. The chain carries TRBV29-1 and TRBJ2-1; 9 bases align to TRBD2. Trimming removed 0 bases from V and 0 bases from J; junction bases left unmatched: 3. This CDR3 region has 16 residues. Germline CDR1 reads SQVTM; CDR2 reads ANQGSEA.

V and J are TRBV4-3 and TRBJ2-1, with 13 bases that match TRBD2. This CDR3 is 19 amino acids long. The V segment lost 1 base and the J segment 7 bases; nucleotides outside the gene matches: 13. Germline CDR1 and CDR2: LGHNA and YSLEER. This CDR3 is CASSQGGLAGVDGLNEQFF. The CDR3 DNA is TGCGCCAGCAGCCAAGGAGGACTAGCGGGAGTGGACGGATTAAATGAGCAGTTCTTC.

CDR3 region: CASSPFLTSGNEQFF. The CDR3, as DNA: TGCGCCAGCAGCCCATTTCTGACTAGCGGCAATGAGCAGTTCTTC. The chain couples TRBV5-1 to TRBJ2-1; 9 positions agree with TRBD2. V lost 4 bases, J lost 6 bases, and 8 bases stayed unmatched. The CDR3 is 15 amino acids. CDR1 and CDR2 (germline): SGHRS, YFSETQ. The full variable domain, completed using reference TRBV5-1 and TRBJ2-1, is KAGVTQTPRYLIKTRGQQVTLSCSPISGHRSVSWYQQTPGQGLQFLFEYFSETQRNKGNFPGRFSGRQFSNSRSEMNVSTLELGDSALYLCASSPFLTSGNEQFFGPGTRLTVL.

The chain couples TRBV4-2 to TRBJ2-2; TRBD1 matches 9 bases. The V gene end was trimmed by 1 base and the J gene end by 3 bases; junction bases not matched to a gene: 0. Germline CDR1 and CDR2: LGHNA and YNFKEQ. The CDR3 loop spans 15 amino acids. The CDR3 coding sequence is TGTGCCAGCAGCCAAGGACAGGGGGACACCGGGGAGCTGTTTTTT. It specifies CASSQGQGDTGELFF.

For the CDR3, the DNA is TGTGCCAGCAGCTTAGGCCAGGCTTTCTTT. As protein: CASSLGQAFF. The chain combines TRBV13 with TRBJ1-1, with D uncertain. The CDR3 is 10 residues long. Germline CDR1 is PRHDT and CDR2 is FYEKMQ (reference sequence). Trimming stripped 0 bases from V and 11 bases from J, with 4 bases between.